The 22 T cell receptor beta chains in this list originate from one sample, sequenced in a study of post-analysis software for immune sequencing data. Study-wide findings and caveats: Patients used five TRBV segments, including TRBV5-6, TRBV5-1 and TRBV20-1, more often than controls.

These receptors have no known antigen. Included in the TCR beta cDNA libraries were unique molecular identifiers. MiXCR, run by TCRdb on the PCR reads, gives a single entry per CDR3 protein. The sample contains hundreds of thousands of distinct CDR3 sequences, roughly 46% of which appear only once. Source material: blood. The receptors were sampled from a girl aged 10 to 17 with multiple sclerosis.

The gene calls are TRBV4-3 and TRBJ2-1, with no clear D. The CDR3 consists of 15 residues. Germline V gene data show CDR1 as LGHNA and CDR2 as YSLEER. The V gene lost 0 bases and the J gene lost 6 bases, with 12 bases spanning the gap. In DNA, the CDR3 is TGCGCCAGCAGCCAAGAACGGATGGAACTCAATGAGCAGTTCTTC. Translation: CASSQERMELNEQFF.

J is TRBJ2-7 and V is TRBV7-2, with unresolved D. This CDR3 has 15 residues. V was shortened by 1 base and J by 3 bases, with 13 bases between the two germline ends. Germline CDR1 SGHTA, CDR2 FQGNSA. The CDR3 nucleotides read TGTGCCAGCAGCTTAGATAATGCACCTAACTACGAGCAGTACTTC. As protein: CASSLDNAPNYEQYF.

The gene calls are TRBV20-1 and TRBJ2-1; TRBD2 agrees at 7 bases. The CDR3 has 16 amino acids. Germline loops: CDR1 DFQATT, CDR2 SNEGSKA (reference sequence). Unmatched junction bases numbered 11, after V lost 4 bases and J lost 2 bases. CDR3 nucleotide sequence: TGCAGTGCTAAATCTGTGGCGGGAGCCCCCTACAATGAGCAGTTCTTC. It is translated as CSAKSVAGAPYNEQFF.

This clonotype turned up a few times. This chain joins TRBV29-1 and TRBJ2-3; D gene uncertain. V was clipped by 4 bases and J by 2 bases, with 10 bases between them. The CDR3 covers 13 residues. Germline V gene data show CDR1 as SQVTM and CDR2 as ANQGSEA. CDR3 sequence: CSVVLGNTDTQYF. The CDR3 DNA reads as TGCAGCGTTGTACTGGGAAACACAGATACGCAGTATTTT.

The chain couples TRBV7-3 to TRBJ2-3; D not resolved. From germline, CDR1 is SGHTA and CDR2 FQGTGA. V was cut by 0 bases and J by 0 bases, with 16 bases left in between. There are 18 residues in the CDR3. The CDR3 DNA reads TGTGCCAGCAGCTTAACTACGCTTATAGTGGGAAGCACAGATACGCAGTATTTT. Translation: CASSLTTLIVGSTDTQYF.

This chain connects TRBV20-1 to TRBJ1-1; 7 bases are a match to TRBD1. V gave up 1 base and J gave up 0 bases; unmatched junction bases: 2. The germline V gene has CDR1 DFQATT and CDR2 SNEGSKA (reference sequence). This CDR3 spans 14 amino acids. CDR3 sequence: CSARAGQVNTEAFF. The CDR3 bases are TGCAGTGCTAGAGCCGGACAGGTGAACACTGAAGCTTTCTTT.

This chain links TRBV29-1 with TRBJ2-3; TRBD2 matches 10 bases. J lost 0 bases, V lost 5 bases, and 2 bases had no gene match. This CDR3 comprises 14 residues. CDR1 and CDR2 (germline): SQVTM, ANQGSEA. The CDR3 nucleotides read TGCAGCGTTCCGACTAGCGGGAGCACAGATACGCAGTATTTT. Translation: CSVPTSGSTDTQYF.

V gene TRBV6-1 combines with J gene TRBJ2-5; D is possibly TRBD1 or TRBD2 (6 bases each). This CDR3 has 17 amino acids. Per germline, CDR1 MNHNS and CDR2 SASEGT. Trimming pared 1 base from V and 1 base from J, leaving 16 bases between. The CDR3 coding sequence is TGTGCCAGCAGTGAAGAAGGATGGGGGGCGGTCCAAGAGACCCAGTACTTC. It translates to CASSEEGWGAVQETQYF.

The chain employs TRBV20-1 and TRBJ2-1; TRBD2 aligns across 8 bases. V gave up 0 bases and J gave up 3 bases; unmatched junction bases: 7. The CDR3 extends over 16 amino acids. Germline V gene lookup returns CDR1 DFQATT and CDR2 SNEGSKA (reference sequence). The CDR3 sequence is CSARDSSGMNYNEQFF. The CDR3 nucleotides read TGCAGTGCTAGAGACAGTAGCGGGATGAACTACAATGAGCAGTTCTTC.

V is TRBV28 and J is TRBJ2-7; D uncertain. Trimming left V 5 bases short and J 1 base short, with 15 bases between. Germline assignment: CDR1 MDHEN and CDR2 SYDVKM. This CDR3 comprises 15 residues. The CDR3 coding sequence is TGTGCCAGCAGTGGTCCCGACGCTGGGTCCTACGAGCAGTACTTC. Residues: CASSGPDAGSYEQYF. The full variable domain, rest sourced from reference TRBV28 and TRBJ2-7, is DVKVTQSSRYLVKRTGEKVFLECVQDMDHENMFWYRQDPGLGLRLIYFSYDVKMKEKGDIPEGYSVSREKKERFSLILESASTNQTSMYLCASSGPDAGSYEQYFGPGTRLTVT.

There are a few counts of this clonotype. The rearrangement links TRBV29-1 to TRBJ2-1; D is unresolved. V gave up 4 bases and J gave up 3 bases, with 13 bases separating them. Germline V gene data show CDR1 as SQVTM and CDR2 as ANQGSEA. This CDR3 comprises 14 residues. This CDR3 reads CSVGSRSSYNEQFF. CDR3 sequence (DNA): TGCAGCGTTGGTAGCAGGAGCAGCTACAATGAGCAGTTCTTC.

The chain is built from TRBV15 and TRBJ2-4; TRBD1 aligns across 7 bases. CDR3 size: 12 residues. The germline CDR1 and CDR2 sequences are LNHNV and YYDKDF (reference sequence). Trimming cost V 4 bases and J 10 bases; bases outside gene matches: 4. In DNA form, the CDR3 reads TGTGCCACCAGCACTGGGACAGCGATTCAGTACTTC. Protein product: CATSTGTAIQYF.

This clonotype has just a few counts. The chain links TRBV6-5 to TRBJ2-3; 11 bases align to TRBD2. The CDR3 is 15 amino acids. Trimming at V came to 6 bases and at J to 3 bases, leaving 5 bases not matched to a gene. Germline V gives CDR1 MNHEY, CDR2 SVGAGI. This CDR3 reads CASSRGTSGTDTQYF. In DNA, the CDR3 is TGTGCCAGCAGCCGCGGGACTAGCGGAACAGATACGCAGTATTTT.

CDR3 residues: CASSLASIASNEQFF. The CDR3 region has the DNA TGTGCCAGCAGCTTAGCGTCAATAGCTAGCAATGAGCAGTTCTTC. The V call is TRBV7-2, the J call TRBJ2-1; D is unclear. Deletions cut 0 bases from V and 6 bases from J, with 12 bases between. This CDR3 is 15 amino acids long. Germline CDR1 is SGHTA and CDR2 is FQGNSA.

This clonotype was counted only a few times. The rearrangement links TRBV10-1 to TRBJ2-7; D unclear. Trimming cost V 4 bases and J 1 base, with 11 bases left between them. From germline, CDR1 is WNHNN and CDR2 SYGVQD (reference sequence). The CDR3 covers 14 residues. The CDR3 DNA follows: TGCGCCAGCAGTGCGGACGGAGATTCCTACGAGCAGTACTTC. This gives the protein CASSADGDSYEQYF.

The V gene is TRBV27, the J gene TRBJ2-7; 10 nucleotides align to TRBD2. The germline gives CDR1 MNHEY, CDR2 SMNVEV (reference sequence). The CDR3 is made up of 15 amino acids. V was pared by 2 bases and J by 2 bases, with 3 bases of the junction left unmatched. CDR3 bases: TGTGCCAGCAGTTTAAGCGGGAGGGTCCCCTACGAGCAGTACTTC. Residues: CASSLSGRVPYEQYF.

The CDR3 region has the DNA TGCGCCAGCAGCCAGGCTCCCGGGACAGGGGTTGGCGATGAGCAGTTCTTC. Protein sequence: CASSQAPGTGVGDEQFF. The V call is TRBV4-3, the J call TRBJ2-1, with TRBD1 identical over 10 bases. The CDR3 is made up of 17 amino acids. Trimming took 3 bases from V and 8 from J; bases not matched to a gene: 13. Germline lookup yields CDR1 LGHNA and CDR2 YSLEER.

This clonotype was detected only a few times. This sequence joins TRBV20-1 and TRBJ2-1; 7 bases match TRBD2. This CDR3 contains 16 residues. The ends lost 0 bases at V and 5 bases at J; junction bases unmatched: 10. Per the germline V gene, CDR1 is DFQATT and CDR2 is SNEGSKA (reference sequence). The CDR3: CSARDPTLAGNNEQFF. CDR3 coding DNA: TGCAGTGCTAGAGATCCGACGTTAGCGGGCAACAATGAGCAGTTCTTC.

There are a few counts of this clonotype. V usage is TRBV7-9 and J usage is TRBJ1-2; no definite D call. Trimming took 1 base from V and 4 from J, leaving 10 bases between them. The CDR3 spans 14 residues. CDR1 is SEHNR, CDR2 FQNEAQ, per germline (reference sequence). The CDR3 nucleotides are TGTGCCAGCAGCTTAGTCCCCACCGTCTATGGCTACACCTTC. Its translation: CASSLVPTVYGYTF.

The chain joins TRBV29-1 to TRBJ2-7; 8 nucleotides match TRBD1. The germline gives CDR1 SQVTM, CDR2 ANQGSEA. V lost 2 bases to trimming and J lost 1 base; unmatched junction nucleotides: 1. This CDR3 spans 13 amino acids. The CDR3 DNA reads TGCAGCGTTGAACGGACAGGGTCCTACGAGCAGTACTTC. Protein sequence: CSVERTGSYEQYF.

This clonotype came up a few times. The chain carries TRBV12-3 or TRBV12-4 and TRBJ2-1, with TRBD2 matching 9 bases. V lost 2 bases, J lost 4 bases, and 18 bases stayed unmatched. The CDR3 consists of 20 residues. DNA of the CDR3: TGTGCCAGCAGTTTAACCAAGAGGAAACAGGGGACTAGCCGTTACAATGAGCAGTTCTTC. This gives the protein CASSLTKRKQGTSRYNEQFF.

This clonotype was seen only a few times. V is TRBV12-3 or TRBV12-4 and J is TRBJ2-4; D not resolved. CDR3 length equals 13 residues. V lost 3 bases to trimming and J lost 4 bases, with 7 bases between them. For the CDR3, the DNA is TGTGCCAGCAGTTTGACGGAGAAAAACATTCAGTACTTC. Its translation is CASSLTEKNIQYF.